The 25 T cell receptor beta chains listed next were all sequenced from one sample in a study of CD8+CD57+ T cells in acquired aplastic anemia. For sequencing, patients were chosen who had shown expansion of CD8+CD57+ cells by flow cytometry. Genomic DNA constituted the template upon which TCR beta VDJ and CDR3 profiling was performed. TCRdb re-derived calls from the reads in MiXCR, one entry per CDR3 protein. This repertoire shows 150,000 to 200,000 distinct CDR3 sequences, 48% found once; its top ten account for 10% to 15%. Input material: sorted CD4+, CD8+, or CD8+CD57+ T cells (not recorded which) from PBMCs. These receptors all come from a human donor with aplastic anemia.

CDR3: CSARNTLKETQYF. CDR3 sequence (DNA): TGCAGTGCTAGAAACACCTTGAAAGAGACCCAGTACTTC. The chain combines TRBV20-1 with TRBJ2-5; D ambiguous. Germline V gives CDR1 DFQATT, CDR2 SNEGSKA (reference sequence). The CDR3 spans 13 residues. V was pared by 2 bases and J by 3 bases, with 10 bases between.

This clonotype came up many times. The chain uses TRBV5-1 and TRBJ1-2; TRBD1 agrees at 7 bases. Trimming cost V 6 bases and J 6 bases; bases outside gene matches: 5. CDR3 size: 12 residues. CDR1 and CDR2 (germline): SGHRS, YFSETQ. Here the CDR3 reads CASTETGDGYTF. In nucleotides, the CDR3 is TGCGCCAGCACCGAAACAGGGGATGGCTACACCTTC. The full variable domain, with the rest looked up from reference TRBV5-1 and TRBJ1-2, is KAGVTQTPRYLIKTRGQQVTLSCSPISGHRSVSWYQQTPGQGLQFLFEYFSETQRNKGNFPGRFSGRQFSNSRSEMNVSTLELGDSALYLCASTETGDGYTFGSGTRLTVV.

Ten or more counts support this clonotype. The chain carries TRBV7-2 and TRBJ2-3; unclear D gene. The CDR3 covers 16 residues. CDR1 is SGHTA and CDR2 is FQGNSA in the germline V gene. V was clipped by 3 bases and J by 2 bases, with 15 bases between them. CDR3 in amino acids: CASSFRADPPTDTQYF. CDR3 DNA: TGTGCCAGCAGCTTTCGTGCAGACCCACCCACAGATACGCAGTATTTT.

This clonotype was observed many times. The CDR3 nucleotides read TGTGCCACCAGTGATTTTAGAGACAGGGATCGGTTGACTGAAGCTTTCTTT. Its translation: CATSDFRDRDRLTEAFF. V and J are TRBV24-1 and TRBJ1-1, with 7 bases that match TRBD1. The V segment lost 1 base and the J segment 5 bases; nucleotides outside the gene matches: 12. This CDR3 is 17 amino acids long. Germline CDR1 and CDR2: KGHDR and SFDVKD.

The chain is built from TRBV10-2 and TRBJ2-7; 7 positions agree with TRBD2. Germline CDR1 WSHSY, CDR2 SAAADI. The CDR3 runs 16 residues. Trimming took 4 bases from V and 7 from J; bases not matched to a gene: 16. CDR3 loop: CASSAFGGSGRREQYF. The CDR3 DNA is TGCGCCAGCAGTGCGTTCGGCGGGAGTGGACGACGGGAGCAGTACTTC.

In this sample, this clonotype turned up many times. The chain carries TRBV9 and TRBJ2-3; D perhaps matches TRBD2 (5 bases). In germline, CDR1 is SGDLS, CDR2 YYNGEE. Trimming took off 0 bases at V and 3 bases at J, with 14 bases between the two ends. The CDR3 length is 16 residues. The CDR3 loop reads CASSVGVSELTDTQYF. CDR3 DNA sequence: TGTGCCAGCAGCGTAGGGGTTAGCGAGTTGACAGATACGCAGTATTTT.

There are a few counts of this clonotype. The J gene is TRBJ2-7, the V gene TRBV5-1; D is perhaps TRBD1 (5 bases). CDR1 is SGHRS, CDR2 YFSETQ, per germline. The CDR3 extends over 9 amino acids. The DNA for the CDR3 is TGCTCAGGGCTGTACGAGCAGTACTTC. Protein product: CSGLYEQYF.

This CDR3 is CASSLWDTGELFF. Here the CDR3 DNA reads TGCGCCAGCAGCTTGTGGGACACCGGGGAGCTGTTTTTT. V and J are TRBV5-1 and TRBJ2-2; unclear D gene. The CDR3 is 13 residues long. The V end lost 1 base, the J end lost 3 bases, and 4 bases lay between the germline ends. The germline V gene encodes CDR1 SGHRS and CDR2 YFSETQ.

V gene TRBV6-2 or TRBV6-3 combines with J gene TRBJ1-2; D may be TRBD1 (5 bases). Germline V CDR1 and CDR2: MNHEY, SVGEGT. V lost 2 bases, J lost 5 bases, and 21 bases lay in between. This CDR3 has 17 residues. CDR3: CASSYGEGPARKYGYTF. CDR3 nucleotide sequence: TGTGCCAGCAGTTACGGGGAGGGGCCCGCCCGCAAGTATGGCTACACCTTC.

The CDR3 protein is CASSARRGAYEQYF. The CDR3 DNA reads as TGTGCCAGCAGTGCTAGGCGCGGAGCCTACGAGCAGTACTTC. The chain joins TRBV2 to TRBJ2-7; D call uncertain. This CDR3 spans 14 amino acids. The germline V and J ends were trimmed by 4 bases and 2 bases, with 12 bases remaining between them. Germline V gene lookup returns CDR1 SNHLY and CDR2 FYNNEI. The variable domain in full, completed from reference TRBV2 and TRBJ2-7, reads EPEVTQTPSHQVTQMGQEVILRCVPISNHLYFYWYRQILGQKVEFLVSFYNNEISEKSEIFDDQFSVERPDGSNFTLKIRSTKLEDSAMYFCASSARRGAYEQYFGPGTRLTVT.

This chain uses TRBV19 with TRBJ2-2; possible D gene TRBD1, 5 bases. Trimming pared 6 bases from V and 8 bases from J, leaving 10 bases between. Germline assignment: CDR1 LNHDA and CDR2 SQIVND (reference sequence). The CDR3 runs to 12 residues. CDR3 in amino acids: CASSSGLGELFF. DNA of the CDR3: TGTGCCAGTAGCTCAGGGTTGGGGGAGCTGTTTTTT. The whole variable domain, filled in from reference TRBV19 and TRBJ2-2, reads DGGITQSPKYLFRKEGQNVTLSCEQNLNHDAMYWYRQDPGQGLRLIYYSQIVNDFQKGDIAEGYSVSREKKESFPLTVTSAQKNPTAFYLCASSSGLGELFFGEGSRLTVL.

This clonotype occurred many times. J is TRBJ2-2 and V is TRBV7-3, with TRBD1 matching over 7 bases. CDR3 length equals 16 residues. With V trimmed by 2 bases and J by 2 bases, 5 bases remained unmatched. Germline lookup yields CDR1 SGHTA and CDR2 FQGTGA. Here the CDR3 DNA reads TGTGCCAGCAGCTTAGGGGACAGAGCAAACACCGGGGAGCTGTTTTTT. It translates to CASSLGDRANTGELFF. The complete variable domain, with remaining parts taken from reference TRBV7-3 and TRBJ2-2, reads GAGVSQTPSNKVTEKGKYVELRCDPISGHTALYWYRQSLGQGPEFLIYFQGTGAADDSGLPNDRFFAVRPEGSVSTLKIQRTERGDSAVYLCASSLGDRANTGELFFGEGSRLTVL.

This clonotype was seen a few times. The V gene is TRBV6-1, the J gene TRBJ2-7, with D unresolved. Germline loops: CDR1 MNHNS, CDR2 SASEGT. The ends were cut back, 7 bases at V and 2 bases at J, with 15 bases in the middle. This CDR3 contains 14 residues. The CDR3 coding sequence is TGTGCCAGCACCCCGATCGGACCAGCCTACGAGCAGTACTTC. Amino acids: CASTPIGPAYEQYF.

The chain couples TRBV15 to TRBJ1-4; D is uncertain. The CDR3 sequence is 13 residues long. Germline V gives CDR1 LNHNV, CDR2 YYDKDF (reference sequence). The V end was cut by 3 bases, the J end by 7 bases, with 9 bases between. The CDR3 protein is CATSRRMIEKLFF. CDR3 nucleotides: TGTGCCACCAGCAGGAGAATGATTGAAAAACTGTTTTTT.

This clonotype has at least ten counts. The CDR3 region is CASSPSIGANNSPLHF. The CDR3 DNA sequence: TGTGCCAGCAGCCCCTCCATAGGAGCCAATAATTCACCCCTCCACTTT. This rearrangement joins TRBV7-9 to TRBJ1-6; unclear D gene. The germline CDR1 and CDR2 sequences are SEHNR and FQNEAQ (reference sequence). Trimming shortened V by 5 bases and J by 5 bases, and 16 bases separated the two germline ends. This CDR3 is 16 amino acids long.

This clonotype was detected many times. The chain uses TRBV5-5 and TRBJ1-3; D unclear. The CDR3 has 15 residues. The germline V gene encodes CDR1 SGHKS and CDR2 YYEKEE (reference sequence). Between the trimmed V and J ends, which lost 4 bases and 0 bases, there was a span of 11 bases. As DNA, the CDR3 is TGTGCCAGCAGCCCCGGACGGAACTCTGGAAACACCATATATTTT. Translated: CASSPGRNSGNTIYF.

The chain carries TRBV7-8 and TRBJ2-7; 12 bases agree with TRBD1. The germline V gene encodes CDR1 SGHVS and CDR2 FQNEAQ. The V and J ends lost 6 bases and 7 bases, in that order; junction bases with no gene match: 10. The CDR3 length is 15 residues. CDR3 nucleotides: TGTGCCAGCAGTCCTCTAGGGACAGGGGGCAGTGAGCAGTACTTC. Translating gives CASSPLGTGGSEQYF.

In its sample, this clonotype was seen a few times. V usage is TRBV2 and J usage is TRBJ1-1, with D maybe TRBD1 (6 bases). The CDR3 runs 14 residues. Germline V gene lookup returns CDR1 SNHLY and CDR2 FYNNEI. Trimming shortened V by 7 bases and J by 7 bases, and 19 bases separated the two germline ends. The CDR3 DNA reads TGTGCCAGCACCGAGGCGGGGGGCGAAAGTGAAGCTTTCTTT. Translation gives CASTEAGGESEAFF.

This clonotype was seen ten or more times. The CDR3 bases are TGCAGCGTTGGAAGAACTGGGACAGGGAGGGGAAACTACGAGCAGTACTTC. Its protein product is CSVGRTGTGRGNYEQYF. The chain carries TRBV29-1 and TRBJ2-7, with 9 bases identical to TRBD1. Losses at the gene ends were 4 bases for V and 3 bases for J; bases not matched to a gene: 16. Germline assignment: CDR1 SQVTM and CDR2 ANQGSEA. CDR3 size: 17 residues.

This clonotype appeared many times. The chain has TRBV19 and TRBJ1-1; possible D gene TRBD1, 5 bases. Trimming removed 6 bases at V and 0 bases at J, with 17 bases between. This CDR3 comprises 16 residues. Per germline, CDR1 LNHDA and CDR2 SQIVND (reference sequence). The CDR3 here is CASSAFGGTMNTEAFF. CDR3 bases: TGTGCCAGTAGCGCCTTTGGGGGGACTATGAACACTGAAGCTTTCTTT.

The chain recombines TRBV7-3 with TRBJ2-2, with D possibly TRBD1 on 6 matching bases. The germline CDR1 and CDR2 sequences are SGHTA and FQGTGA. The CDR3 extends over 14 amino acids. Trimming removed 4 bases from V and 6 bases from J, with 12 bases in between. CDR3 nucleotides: TGTGCCAGCAGCTCCAACAGGGTTGCCGGGGAGCTGTTTTTT. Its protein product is CASSSNRVAGELFF.

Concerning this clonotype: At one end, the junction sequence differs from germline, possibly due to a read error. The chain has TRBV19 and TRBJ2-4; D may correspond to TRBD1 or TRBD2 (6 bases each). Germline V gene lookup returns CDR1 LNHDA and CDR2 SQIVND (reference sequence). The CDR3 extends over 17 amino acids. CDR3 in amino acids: CTSSIADRQLAKNFQYF. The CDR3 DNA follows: TGTACCAGTAGTATCGCGGACAGACAACTAGCCAAAAACTTTCAGTACTTC.

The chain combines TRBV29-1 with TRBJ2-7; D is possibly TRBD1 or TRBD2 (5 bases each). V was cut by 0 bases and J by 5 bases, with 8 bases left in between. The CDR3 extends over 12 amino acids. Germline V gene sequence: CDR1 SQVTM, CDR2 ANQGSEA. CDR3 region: CSVEERGDEQYF. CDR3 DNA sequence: TGCAGCGTTGAAGAACGGGGCGACGAGCAGTACTTC.

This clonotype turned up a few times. In nucleotides, the CDR3 is TGTGCCATCAGTGGAACCGACTTGAATGAGCAGTTCTTC. Its translation is CAISGTDLNEQFF. The chain is built from TRBV10-3 and TRBJ2-1; D gene ambiguous. The germline V and J ends were trimmed by 4 bases and 7 bases, with 11 bases remaining between them. The CDR3 is 13 residues long. Germline CDR1 and CDR2: ENHRY and SYGVKD.

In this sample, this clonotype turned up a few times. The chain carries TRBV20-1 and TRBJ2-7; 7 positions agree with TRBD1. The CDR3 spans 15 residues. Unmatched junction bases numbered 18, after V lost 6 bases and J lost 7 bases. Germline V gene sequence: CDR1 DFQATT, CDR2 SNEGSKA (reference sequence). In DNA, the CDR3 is TGCAGTGCCAGCACAAGGGACAGTGGTTTGGGGGAGCAGTACTTC. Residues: CSASTRDSGLGEQYF.